Here is one TCR beta chain with its context. The V end was cut by 2 bases, the J end by 3 bases, with 11 bases between. The germline V gene encodes CDR1 MDHEN and CDR2 SYDVKM. The CDR3 is made up of 15 amino acids. These data originate in a study of blood T cell repertoires in COVID-19. The wider study: Some COVID-19 samples were acute and others convalescent; all came from the United States, Italy and Spain. PBMCs, B-cell-depleted T cells, or T cells provided the cDNA or gDNA that made up the material.

Per the original data handling: Estimates of nucleated cell counts were drawn from the amplification of reference gene primers. Clones were read by immunoSEQ multiplex PCR, and TCRdb kept only the in-frame ones, dropping some. The V and J calls and the clone size are those of that table, but D and trimming were determined from the DNA. The sample has roughly 82,000 clones, roughly four fifths seen once. This TCR derives from a man between 60 and 70 years old with acute or convalescent COVID-19. Specimen: peripheral blood. The chain carries TRBV28 and TRBJ1-5, with a tentative D call TRBD1 (6 bases). The DNA of the CDR3 is TGTGCCAGCAGTTTACCCCGGGACAACAATCAGCCCCAGCATTTT. Amino acids: CASSLPRDNNQPQHF.